This T cell receptor beta chain was obtained from a study of cytomegalovirus exposure and HLA in healthy donors. Clones were sequenced by immunoSEQ multiplex PCR, and TCRdb holds only the in-frame ones, with some missing. Here the sample spans 250,000 to 350,000 clones, roughly 87% being singletons. The junction had 2 bases not matched to a gene; V was cut back by 5 bases and J by 5 bases. The CDR3 is 12 residues long. Per the germline V gene, CDR1 is MNHEY and CDR2 is SMNVEV (reference sequence). The rearrangement joins TRBV27 to TRBJ1-2, with 7 bases that match TRBD1. The sample was PBMCs. This TCR was sampled from a man between 25 and 39 years old in good health and CMV-seronegative. The CDR3 DNA follows: TGTGCCAGCAGTGAACAGGGGTATGGCTACACCTTC. It translates to CASSEQGYGYTF.